This T cell receptor beta chain originates from a study of CD8 T cells in Susac syndrome. Random hexamers were used to reverse transcribe the RNA input (about 0.5 to 1 ug). An immunoSEQ multiplex PCR amplified TCR beta CDR3 over 54 Vbeta and 13 Jbeta. TCRdb reprocessed the immunoSEQ multiplex PCR reads via MiXCR and lists one record per CDR3 protein. In the table there are more than 55,000 distinct CDR3 sequences, over 90% of which are singletons. Sequencing targeted TCR beta in T cells from blood (CD8+ and CD4+). Controls were healthy donors chosen to match patients in age and sex. Both CD4+ and CD8+ T cells were negatively isolated, and TEMRA cells underwent FACS enrichment. Germline assignment: CDR1 MNHEY and CDR2 SVGEGT. The CDR3 runs to 15 residues. Trimming removed 0 bases at V and 7 bases at J, with 13 bases between.

The sample was CD8+ T cells from PBMCs. The receptor comes from a human donor in good health. V gene TRBV6-2 or TRBV6-3 combines with J gene TRBJ2-4; possibly TRBD1 for D (6 bases). Here the CDR3 DNA reads TGTGCCAGCAGTTACTCTTTGGGGGCATGGAACATTCAGTACTTC. It translates to CASSYSLGAWNIQYF.